This TCR beta chain was profiled in a study of blood T cell repertoires in COVID-19. Trimming left V 4 bases short and J 0 bases short, with 10 bases between. This CDR3 region has 14 residues. The germline V gene encodes CDR1 SGHAT and CDR2 FQNNGV. Here immunoSEQ multiplex PCR was the method, and the copy in TCRdb shows in-frame clones only, minus some. This sample carries about 250,000 clones, around 90% of them seen once, and the ten largest clones take 0.8% to 0.95%. The chain carries TRBV11-2 and TRBJ2-7; a possible D gene is TRBD2 (6 bases). The sequence was obtained from a man under 40 with COVID-19, enrolled during active disease. Sequenced sample: peripheral blood. The CDR3, as DNA: TGTGCCAGCAGCTATAGCGGAAGCTCCTACGAGCAGTACTTC. It yields the protein CASSYSGSSYEQYF.